Each of the 18 T cell receptor beta chains below was sequenced from the same sample in a study of cytomegalovirus exposure and HLA in healthy donors. PCR used 60 Vbeta primers and 13 Jbeta primers. The protocol was immunoSEQ multiplex PCR, while the TCRdb copy is restricted to in-frame clones and leaves out a portion. The sample has 150,000 to 200,000 clones; about 70% are singletons. The sequenced sample was PBMCs. Receptor source: a woman aged 30 to 39 in good health and CMV-seronegative.

The V and J genes are TRBV19 and TRBJ1-5; D is perhaps TRBD1 (6 bases). CDR3 size: 16 residues. Germline values: CDR1 LNHDA, CDR2 SQIVND (reference sequence). Trimming shortened V by 6 bases and J by 3 bases, and 18 bases separated the two germline ends. CDR3: CASSRGQLSINQPQHF. The CDR3 DNA reads TGTGCCAGTAGCCGAGGACAGCTAAGTATCAATCAGCCCCAGCATTTT.

This chain uses TRBV27 with TRBJ2-1; a weak D match, TRBD1 (6 bases). V lost 5 bases and J 5 bases, leaving 22 bases between the germline ends. Germline CDR1 reads MNHEY; CDR2 reads SMNVEV (reference sequence). The CDR3 totals 17 residues. CDR3: CASSRLLDSRYNNEQFF. CDR3 DNA sequence: TGTGCCAGCAGTAGATTATTGGACAGTCGCTATAACAATGAGCAGTTCTTC.

The J gene is TRBJ1-1, the V gene TRBV5-8; D uncertain. Trimming shortened V by 5 bases and J by 4 bases, and 12 bases separated the two germline ends. This CDR3 spans 13 amino acids. Germline V lookup: CDR1 SGHTS, CDR2 YDEGEE. The CDR3 region is CASRSTVGTEAFF. The CDR3 DNA reads TGTGCCAGCAGATCAACAGTGGGCACTGAAGCTTTCTTT. The full variable domain, rest sourced from reference TRBV5-8 and TRBJ1-1, is EAGVTQSPTHLIKTRGQQATLRCSPISGHTSVYWYQQALGLGLQFLLWYDEGEERNRGNFPPRFSGRQFPNYSSELNVNALELEDSALYLCASRSTVGTEAFFGQGTRLTVV.

This clone was seen just once. The chain links TRBV4-2 to TRBJ2-3, with D perhaps TRBD2 (6 bases). Trimming pared 2 bases from V and 0 bases from J, leaving 15 bases between. This CDR3 spans 17 amino acids. Germline CDR1 and CDR2: LGHNA and YNFKEQ. The DNA for the CDR3 is TGTGCCAGCAGCCAACCTGGGGGGATTTCTAGCACAGATACGCAGTATTTT. Translated, it gives CASSQPGGISSTDTQYF.

The V and J genes are TRBV7-9 and TRBJ1-2, with D possibly being TRBD1 (6 bases). Germline CDR1 is SEHNR and CDR2 is FQNEAQ (reference sequence). With 3 bases removed from V and 1 base from J, the gap between germline ends came to 12 bases. The CDR3 loop spans 15 amino acids. The DNA of the CDR3 is TGTGCCAGCAGCTTGGCCTGGGGGCTTAACTATGGCTACACCTTC. Its protein product is CASSLAWGLNYGYTF.

This rearrangement joins TRBV30 to TRBJ1-1; D gene uncertain. The CDR3 consists of 12 residues. Germline V CDR1 and CDR2: GTSNPN, SVGIG (reference sequence). V lost 2 bases to trimming and J lost 1 base, with 5 bases between them. This chain's CDR3 is CAWSPRNTEAFF. The CDR3 nucleotides are TGTGCCTGGAGTCCCCGGAACACTGAAGCTTTCTTT.

V gene TRBV7-2 combines with J gene TRBJ2-1; the D gene is possibly TRBD2 (5 bases). The CDR3 runs to 12 residues. Per germline, CDR1 SGHTA and CDR2 FQGNSA. Deletions cut 3 bases from V and 10 bases from J, with 10 bases between. The CDR3 spells CASSFRTGEQFF. The CDR3 coding sequence is TGTGCCAGCAGCTTTCGGACTGGCGAGCAGTTCTTC.

The chain recombines TRBV6-1 with TRBJ1-1, with 7 bases matching TRBD1. The V and J ends lost 7 bases and 1 base, in that order; junction bases with no gene match: 6. The CDR3 loop spans 14 amino acids. CDR1 MNHNS and CDR2 SASEGT come from the germline V gene. CDR3 in DNA: TGTGCCAGCACCTACAGGGGTGGGAACACTGAAGCTTTCTTT. Translating it yields CASTYRGGNTEAFF.

This chain joins TRBV14 and TRBJ2-7; D may be TRBD1 (8 bases). The V gene's germline CDR1 is SGHDN and CDR2 FVKESK. The CDR3 has 17 amino acids. V lost 0 bases to trimming and J lost 4 bases, with 19 bases between them. CDR3 sequence reads: CASSQDYPTGGAYEQYF. The CDR3 coding sequence is TGTGCCAGCAGCCAAGATTATCCCACAGGGGGGGCTTACGAGCAGTACTTC.

V is TRBV27 and J is TRBJ2-1, with 7 positions matching TRBD1. CDR3 length equals 14 residues. Germline V gene lookup returns CDR1 MNHEY and CDR2 SMNVEV (reference sequence). V trimming: 3 bases; J trimming: 4 bases; junction bases outside the gene matches: 3. The CDR3 loop is CASSFGTDYNEQFF. CDR3 bases: TGTGCCAGCAGTTTCGGGACAGATTACAATGAGCAGTTCTTC.

This rearrangement joins TRBV7-2 to TRBJ2-7; 9 nucleotides align to TRBD2. From germline, CDR1 is SGHTA and CDR2 FQGNSA. The CDR3 totals 15 residues. The V gene end was trimmed by 4 bases and the J gene end by 2 bases; junction bases not matched to a gene: 6. CDR3 DNA sequence: TGTGCCAGCAGCTCTTTAGCGGGAGCCCCCTACGAGCAGTACTTC. Amino acid sequence: CASSSLAGAPYEQYF.

A single count supports this clone. The rearrangement links TRBV7-9 to TRBJ1-1; 8 nucleotides match TRBD1. The CDR3 totals 15 residues. CDR1 and CDR2 (germline): SEHNR, FQNEAQ (reference sequence). The junction had 6 bases not matched to a gene; V was cut back by 1 base and J by 5 bases. Written as DNA, the CDR3 is TGTGCCAGCAGCTTAGACCAGGGGGCGCAGACTGAAGCTTTCTTT. Its protein is CASSLDQGAQTEAFF.

This clone was picked up a small number of times. The V call is TRBV7-2, the J call TRBJ1-4; possibly TRBD1 for D (5 bases). The CDR3 spans 13 residues. V lost 5 bases and J lost 5, with 9 bases in between. Germline CDR1 is SGHTA and CDR2 is FQGNSA. CDR3 sequence: CASSPQGNEKLFF. The DNA of the CDR3 is TGTGCCAGCAGCCCCCAGGGCAATGAAAAACTGTTTTTT. The full variable domain, completed using reference TRBV7-2 and TRBJ1-4, is GAGVSQSPSNKVTEKGKDVELRCDPISGHTALYWYRQSLGQGLEFLIYFQGNSAPDKSGLPSDRFSAERTGGSVSTLTIQRTQQEDSAVYLCASSPQGNEKLFFGSGTQLSVL.

The chain uses TRBV4-1 and TRBJ2-3; 7 positions agree with TRBD1. Trimming took 5 bases from V and 0 from J; bases not matched to a gene: 5. The CDR3 totals 15 residues. Per the germline V gene, CDR1 is MGHRA and CDR2 is YSYEKL. The DNA of the CDR3 is TGCGCCAGCAGCTCGGACAGGAGTAGCACAGATACGCAGTATTTT. Translated: CASSSDRSSTDTQYF.

The chain couples TRBV18 to TRBJ2-1, with TRBD2 matching over 10 bases. CDR3 length: 18 residues. J gave up 6 bases and V 4 bases, and 15 bases lay outside the gene matches. CDR1 and CDR2 (germline): KGHSH, LQKENI. CDR3 nucleotides: TGTGCCAGCTCACAATCGGAGCGGGAGGGACGGTGGCGCAATGAGCAGTTCTTC. Translation gives CASSQSEREGRWRNEQFF. The complete variable domain, with remaining parts taken from reference TRBV18 and TRBJ2-1, reads NAGVMQNPRHLVRRRGQEARLRCSPMKGHSHVYWYRQLPEEGLKFMVYLQKENIIDESGMPKERFSAEFPKEGPSILRIQQVVRGDSAAYFCASSQSEREGRWRNEQFFGPGTRLTVL.

J is TRBJ1-1 and V is TRBV4-1; a possible D gene is TRBD1 (6 bases). V dropped 0 bases and J dropped 0 bases, with 14 bases sitting between them. From germline, CDR1 is MGHRA and CDR2 YSYEKL. The CDR3 covers 17 residues. CDR3: CASSQDPGAVMNTEAFF. As DNA, the CDR3 is TGCGCCAGCAGCCAAGATCCAGGGGCGGTTATGAACACTGAAGCTTTCTTT.

The V and J genes are TRBV19 and TRBJ1-5, with D possibly being TRBD1 (5 bases). This CDR3 spans 18 amino acids. The V end was cut by 6 bases, the J end by 1 base, with 22 bases between. Germline lookup yields CDR1 LNHDA and CDR2 SQIVND (reference sequence). CDR3 loop: CASREPWGFRGSNQPQHF. For the CDR3, the DNA is TGTGCCAGTAGGGAACCCTGGGGATTTCGGGGGAGCAATCAGCCCCAGCATTTT.

The chain uses TRBV4-1 and TRBJ1-2; D unresolved. The CDR3 sequence is 13 residues long. CDR1 and CDR2 from the germline V gene are MGHRA and YSYEKL. V gave up 2 bases and J gave up 7 bases, with 11 bases separating them. As DNA, the CDR3 is TGCGCCAGCAGCCAAATCAAACAGTCTGGCTACACCTTC. Its translation is CASSQIKQSGYTF.